This T cell receptor beta chain was retrieved from a study of sequential checkpoint blockade in melanoma. Study background: After both sequences, patients received maintenance nivolumab.

From germline, CDR1 is SGHVS and CDR2 FNYEAQ. V was shortened by 5 bases and J by 6 bases, with 19 bases between the two germline ends. The CDR3 has 15 amino acids. Treatment described: randomized to nivolumab then ipilimumab (arm A) or the reverse (arm B). Sequenced by immunoSEQ multiplex PCR; TCRdb stores in-frame clones only, minus some. The table lists about 22,000 clones, 55% to 70% of them singletons, with 15% to 20% in the top ten. The chain recombines TRBV7-6 with TRBJ1-1; TRBD1 might be the D (6 bases). The sequencing here drew on CD8+ T cells sorted from blood (inferred from file names), taken from a patient given nivolumab and ipilimumab in sequence. This clonotype originated in a human donor with melanoma. The CDR3 nucleotides are TGTGCCAGCAGCCCGGCAGCTGGGGGCTTAGCTGAAGCTTTCTTT. Amino acid sequence: CASSPAAGGLAEAFF.